This T cell receptor beta chain originates from a study of OX40 agonist ivuxolimab in advanced cancers. There are 12 residues in the CDR3. Per germline, CDR1 KGHSH and CDR2 LQKENI. V was clipped by 3 bases and J by 5 bases, with 7 bases between them. TCRdb keeps only in-frame clones here, not all; method: immunoSEQ multiplex PCR. The data show about 98,000 clones, roughly 87% seen once. The input for sequencing was CD4+ or CD8+ T cells sorted from blood, taken in a trial of the OX40 agonist ivuxolimab. V is TRBV18 and J is TRBJ2-5, with D perhaps matching TRBD1 (5 bases). The TCR originated in an adult with an advanced solid tumor such as melanoma, head and neck, liver or kidney cancer. CDR3 sequence reads: CASSPGLETQYF. In DNA form, the CDR3 reads TGTGCCAGCTCACCGGGGCTGGAGACCCAGTACTTC.